A single sample is the source of the 4 T cell receptor beta chains below, sequenced in a study of T cells in Graves' hyperthyroidism and ophthalmopathy (dated by TCRdb to the late 2010s). Library construction relied on multiplex PCR. Sequenced on an Illumina HiSeq 2000. Amplification of TCR beta CDR3 regions was carried out from RNA transcripts. The first round of RT-PCR for the TCR CDR3 was performed with the HTBI primer set and the Qiagen OneStep RT-PCR kit. In-frame beta chains were kept once TCRdb had trimmed the public reads at Q25 with fastp and called clones with MiXCR. Rows with a matching CDR3 protein are joined into one entry that keeps the most common DNA and genes. The table for this sample lists 300,000 to 400,000 distinct CDR3 sequences; about 14% of them were counted only once. The top ten clones comprise 11% of the sample. Sequenced: blood. The receptors originated from a woman aged 55 to 70 with Graves' hyperthyroidism.

This clonotype was counted at least ten times. This chain links TRBV2 with TRBJ2-1; 12 bases are shared with TRBD2. Germline V CDR1 and CDR2: SNHLY, FYNNEI. After removal of 10 bases from V and 5 bases from J, the junction contained 18 bases not matched to a gene. The CDR3 runs 18 residues. CDR3 bases: TGTGCCACCTATTACGGGACTAGCGGGTTCCAGTGGCACAATGAGCAGTTCTTC. This codes for CATYYGTSGFQWHNEQFF.

Ten or more counts support this clonotype. The J gene is TRBJ1-6, the V gene TRBV2; D unclear. Germline assignment: CDR1 SNHLY and CDR2 FYNNEI. The CDR3 is made up of 14 amino acids. Trimming took 7 bases from V and 7 from J, leaving 14 bases between them. Here the CDR3 reads CASKGSRPNSPLHF. The CDR3 coding sequence is TGTGCCAGCAAAGGCAGTCGCCCAAATTCACCCCTCCACTTT.

This clonotype was observed at least ten times. The V gene is TRBV29-1, the J gene TRBJ2-1; D unclear. V dropped 6 bases and J dropped 10 bases, with 13 bases sitting between them. Germline-derived CDR1 and CDR2 are SQVTM and ANQGSEA. This CDR3 comprises 11 residues. CDR3 bases: TGCAGCGTGGATACCTCCGGGGAGCAGTTCTTC. The encoded protein is CSVDTSGEQFF.

The sample holds many counts of this clonotype. The V gene is TRBV11-2, the J gene TRBJ2-3, with D uncertain. The germline CDR1 and CDR2 sequences are SGHAT and FQNNGV. This CDR3 is 13 amino acids long. Trimming removed 0 bases from V and 6 bases from J, with 7 bases in between. For the CDR3, the DNA is TGTGCCAGCAGCTTAGATAAACCCGATACGCAGTATTTT. It codes for CASSLDKPDTQYF.